These 19 T cell receptor beta chains were all obtained from the same sample, sequenced in a study of early T cells in non-severe SARS-CoV-2 infection. TCRdb redid the calling of the 5' RACE reads with MiXCR, one entry per CDR3 protein. Among about 40,000 distinct CDR3 sequences listed, roughly 5% were seen once. Input material: whole blood. These receptors all stem from an adult who was a healthcare worker with PCR-confirmed SARS-CoV-2 infection or an uninfected control (not recorded which).

This clonotype was seen ten or more times. J is TRBJ2-5 and V is TRBV20-1, with 10 positions matching TRBD1. CDR1 is DFQATT and CDR2 is SNEGSKA in the germline V gene (reference sequence). The CDR3 extends over 16 amino acids. The V gene end was trimmed by 6 bases and the J gene end by 0 bases; junction bases not matched to a gene: 10. CDR3 region: CSAKPGQGLYQETQYF. The CDR3 bases are TGCAGTGCAAAACCGGGACAGGGGCTCTACCAAGAGACCCAGTACTTC.

The table lists this clonotype with a few counts. The chain uses TRBV7-8 and TRBJ1-5; possibly TRBD1 for D (5 bases). The CDR3 sequence is 14 residues long. The germline V and J ends were trimmed by 1 base and 7 bases, with 11 bases remaining between them. Germline CDR1 is SGHVS and CDR2 is FQNEAQ. Here the CDR3 DNA reads TGTGCCAGCAGCTTAGGAGGGGTAAACCAGCCCCAGCATTTT. It codes for CASSLGGVNQPQHF.

The table lists this clonotype with many counts. The rearrangement joins TRBV10-1 to TRBJ1-1; D is perhaps TRBD1 (6 bases). Per germline, CDR1 WNHNN and CDR2 SYGVQD (reference sequence). The length of the CDR3 is 15 residues. V lost 7 bases, J lost 7 bases, and 22 bases lay in between. In DNA, the CDR3 is TGCGCCAGCAAGATGCTCTCCGGGACACCGGGTGAAGCTTTCTTT. Protein: CASKMLSGTPGEAFF.

J is TRBJ2-5 and V is TRBV6-5, with 8 positions matching TRBD1. Germline trimming cut 5 bases from V and 1 base from J; bases unmatched to any gene: 3. Germline values: CDR1 MNHEY, CDR2 SVGAGI. CDR3 length: 14 residues. DNA for the CDR3: TGTGCCAGCAGTAACGGACAGGGCCAAGAGACCCAGTACTTC. It translates to CASSNGQGQETQYF.

This clonotype was recorded at least ten times. The chain employs TRBV9 and TRBJ2-6; tentatively, D is TRBD2 (6 bases). CDR3 size: 16 residues. Germline assignment: CDR1 SGDLS and CDR2 YYNGEE. V was pared by 4 bases and J by 0 bases, with 11 bases between. The CDR3 coding sequence is TGTGCCAGCAGCCCCCGGGGGTACTCTGGGGCCAACGTCCTGACTTTC. Translated: CASSPRGYSGANVLTF.

This clonotype has at least ten counts. The chain recombines TRBV21-1 with TRBJ1-5. TRBV21-1 is recorded as a pseudogene. CDR3 length equals 13 residues. CDR3 loop: CASNPSWVQPQHF. The CDR3 DNA sequence: TGTGCCAGCAACCCCTCCTGGGTCCAGCCCCAGCATTTT.

The genes are TRBV18 and TRBJ2-7; 7 nucleotides align to TRBD1. V was clipped by 2 bases and J by 2 bases; unmatched bases: 3. Germline V gene data show CDR1 as KGHSH and CDR2 as LQKENI. This CDR3 has 14 residues. CDR3 nucleotide sequence: TGTGCCAGCTCACCAACCGGACAGGCCTACGAGCAGTACTTC. This sequence encodes CASSPTGQAYEQYF.

The V gene is TRBV9, the J gene TRBJ2-7; TRBD2 matches at 12 bases. This CDR3 region has 16 residues. The trim removed 2 bases at V and 4 bases at J, leaving 7 bases unmatched. CDR1 and CDR2 (germline): SGDLS, YYNGEE. CDR3 coding DNA: TGTGCCAGCAGCGTTGAACCGACTAGCGGGAGATACGAGCAGTACTTC. This encodes CASSVEPTSGRYEQYF. Complete variable domain (other parts from reference TRBV9 and TRBJ2-7): DSGVTQTPKHLITATGQRVTLRCSPRSGDLSVYWYQQSLDQGLQFLIQYYNGEERAKGNILERFSAQQFPDLHSELNLSSLELGDSALYFCASSVEPTSGRYEQYFGPGTRLTVT.

The chain links TRBV20-1 to TRBJ2-7, with TRBD2 matching 12 bases. J was trimmed by 6 bases and V by 4 bases; bases with no gene match: 13. Germline values: CDR1 DFQATT, CDR2 SNEGSKA (reference sequence). CDR3 length: 16 amino acids. CDR3 protein: CSATGTSGRPFGEQYF. DNA of the CDR3: TGCAGTGCTACCGGGACTAGCGGGCGTCCCTTCGGCGAGCAGTACTTC.

This clonotype was seen repeatedly, ten times or more. J is TRBJ2-3 and V is TRBV5-1; D gene ambiguous. CDR1 SGHRS and CDR2 YFSETQ come from the germline V gene. Trimming cost V 0 bases and J 4 bases, with 12 bases left between them. The CDR3 has 15 amino acids. This CDR3 is CASSLAMVQSDTQYF. The DNA of the CDR3 is TGCGCCAGCAGCTTGGCCATGGTTCAGTCAGATACGCAGTATTTT.

This clonotype was found a few times. The chain couples TRBV6-5 to TRBJ2-7; 10 bases line up with TRBD1. The CDR3 is 14 residues long. V dropped 7 bases and J dropped 5; count of bases not matched to a gene: 8. Germline CDR1 MNHEY, CDR2 SVGAGI. CDR3 sequence reads: CASTHGTGVNEQYF. The CDR3 DNA follows: TGTGCCAGCACCCATGGGACAGGGGTGAACGAGCAGTACTTC.

There are a few counts of this clonotype. The chain uses TRBV12-3 or TRBV12-4 and TRBJ1-1; 11 bases agree with TRBD1. The CDR3 runs to 15 residues. V dropped 7 bases and J dropped 4; count of bases not matched to a gene: 8. DNA for the CDR3: TGTGCCAGCACCAGAGGACAGGGGGCCATCACTGAAGCTTTCTTT. Translation: CASTRGQGAITEAFF.

The table lists this clonotype with many counts. The chain links TRBV6-5 to TRBJ1-3, with D hard to call. The germline gives CDR1 MNHEY, CDR2 SVGAGI. The CDR3 extends over 13 amino acids. Deletions cut 6 bases from V and 2 bases from J, with 8 bases between. The CDR3 sequence is CASRAGPGNTIYF. CDR3 in DNA: TGTGCCAGCAGGGCAGGCCCTGGAAACACCATATATTTT.

The sample holds a few counts of this clonotype. The chain carries TRBV4-2 and TRBJ2-1, with D tentatively TRBD2 (7 bases). Germline lookup yields CDR1 LGHNA and CDR2 YNFKEQ. The CDR3 sequence is 16 residues long. V was clipped by 4 bases and J by 8 bases, with 21 bases between them. DNA for the CDR3: TGTGCCAGCAGCCTGGAGGCGACCAGGGGAGGGTATGAGCAGTTCTTC. Its protein is CASSLEATRGGYEQFF.

Judged by abundance, this clonotype is medium-sized. The chain has TRBV7-2 and TRBJ1-4; D is possibly TRBD1 (5 bases). The CDR3 length is 12 residues. Trimming took off 5 bases at V and 7 bases at J, with 8 bases between the two ends. Germline CDR1 reads SGHTA; CDR2 reads FQGNSA. DNA for the CDR3: TGTGCCAGCAGCACAAGGGGTGAAAAACTGTTTTTT. Translating it yields CASSTRGEKLFF.

This clonotype occurred many times. The chain uses TRBV20-1 and TRBJ1-1; possible D gene TRBD1, 6 bases. The CDR3 extends over 12 amino acids. Trimming took off 6 bases at V and 1 base at J, with 9 bases between the two ends. CDR1 is DFQATT, CDR2 SNEGSKA, per germline (reference sequence). CDR3: CSATQGNTEAFF. DNA for the CDR3: TGCAGTGCCACACAGGGGAACACTGAAGCTTTCTTT.

This clonotype showed up just a few times. V is TRBV20-1 and J is TRBJ2-5; the D gene is possibly TRBD2 (6 bases). Trimming shortened V by 6 bases and J by 5 bases, and 16 bases separated the two germline ends. The germline V gene has CDR1 DFQATT and CDR2 SNEGSKA (reference sequence). This CDR3 has 13 residues. The CDR3 sequence: CSAVSGSGETQYF. The CDR3 region has the DNA TGCAGTGCCGTATCCGGGAGCGGGGAGACCCAGTACTTC.

This clonotype has at least ten counts. The gene calls are TRBV20-1 and TRBJ1-1; TRBD1 matches 9 bases. Germline CDR1 and CDR2: DFQATT and SNEGSKA (reference sequence). Losses at the gene ends were 3 bases for V and 1 base for J; bases not matched to a gene: 6. The length of the CDR3 is 15 residues. Here the CDR3 reads CSASGTGRENTEAFF. The CDR3 coding sequence is TGCAGTGCTAGCGGGACAGGGAGGGAGAACACTGAAGCTTTCTTT.

This clonotype has ten or more counts. A much larger clone sits a single nucleotide away, making a read error possible. This chain links TRBV20-1 with TRBJ1-5; 7 nucleotides align to TRBD1. The V segment lost 6 bases and the J segment 9 bases; nucleotides outside the gene matches: 11. The CDR3 extends over 13 amino acids. Germline V lookup: CDR1 DFQATT, CDR2 SNEGSKA (reference sequence). In DNA, the CDR3 is TGCAGTGCAATCACAGGGGAGGTGGCGCCCCAGCATTTT. This codes for CSAITGEVAPQHF.